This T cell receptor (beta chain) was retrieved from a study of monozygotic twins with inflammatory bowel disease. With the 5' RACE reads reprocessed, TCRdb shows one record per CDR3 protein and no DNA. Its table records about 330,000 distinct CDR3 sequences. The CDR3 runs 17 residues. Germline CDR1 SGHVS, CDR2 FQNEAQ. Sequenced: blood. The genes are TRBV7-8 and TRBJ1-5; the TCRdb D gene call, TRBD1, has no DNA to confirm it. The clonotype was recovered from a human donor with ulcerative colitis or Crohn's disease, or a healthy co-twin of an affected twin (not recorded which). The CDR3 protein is CASSLARKGASNQPQHF. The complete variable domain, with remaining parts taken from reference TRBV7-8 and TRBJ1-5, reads GAGVSQSPRYKVAKRGQDVALRCDPISGHVSLFWYQQALGQGPEFLTYFQNEAQLDKSGLPSDRFFAERPEGSVSTLKIQRTQQEDSAVYLCASSLARKGASNQPQHFGDGTRLSIL.